This TCR beta chain was sequenced during a study of blood T cell repertoires in COVID-19. V shed 1 base, J shed 7 bases, and the junction held 5 bases outside the gene matches. Germline V gives CDR1 SNHLY, CDR2 FYNNEI. The CDR3 consists of 15 residues. TCRdb's table, derived via immunoSEQ multiplex PCR, lists solely in-frame clones and lacks some. This table has about 28,000 clones, roughly 80% appearing once. The chain joins TRBV2 to TRBJ2-1; 9 nucleotides match TRBD2. This sequence originates from a woman aged 55 to 70 with acute or convalescent COVID-19. The sequencing sample was made of peripheral blood. The CDR3, as DNA: TGTGCCAGCAGTGAAGAAGCGGGGGGAGCGAATGAGCAGTTCTTC. This translates into CASSEEAGGANEQFF.